This T cell receptor beta chain was retrieved from a study of blood T cell repertoires in COVID-19. Trimming removed 0 bases from V and 5 bases from J; junction bases left unmatched: 9. The CDR3 runs 16 residues. Per the germline V gene, CDR1 is SGDLS and CDR2 is YYNGEE. In its sample, this clone was seen once. TCRdb's copy holds only in-frame clones and misses some; the assay was immunoSEQ multiplex PCR. The sample lists over 85,000 clones, 75% to 85% occurring once. What was sequenced was peripheral blood. The chain employs TRBV9 and TRBJ2-3; 7 bases fit TRBD2. This clonotype originated in a man between 65 and 80 years old with acute or convalescent COVID-19. CDR3 DNA sequence: TGTGCCAGCAGCGTAGCTCCGGGAGGCCGGGTAGATACGCAGTATTTT. This encodes CASSVAPGGRVDTQYF.